This TCR beta chain was sequenced during a study of blood T cell repertoires in COVID-19. Study summary: Acute-phase and convalescent COVID-19 samples originated in the United States, Italy and Spain. PBMCs, B-cell-depleted T cells, or T cells were the source of the cDNA or gDNA that made up the material.

As processed by the authors: Reference gene primer amplification gave estimated nucleated cell counts. Clones were read by immunoSEQ multiplex PCR, and TCRdb kept only the in-frame ones, dropping some. The V and J calls and clone size are taken from that table; D and trimming were inferred from the DNA. The table includes 150,000 to 200,000 clones, more than 75% detected once. Patients at the Seattle site were enrolled during active infection and followed longitudinally. The TCR comes from a woman between 55 and 75 years old with COVID-19, enrolled during active disease. Sequenced: peripheral blood.

CDR3 coding DNA: TGTGCCAGCAGTTTCGTCGGGGGGCAGTACTTC. Translated, it gives CASSFVGGQYF. The V and J genes are TRBV28 and TRBJ2-7; TRBD2 is a possible D gene (6 bases). The CDR3 contains 11 residues. From germline, CDR1 is MDHEN and CDR2 SYDVKM. The V gene lost 3 bases and the J gene lost 9 bases, with 9 bases spanning the gap.